This T cell receptor beta chain was retrieved from a study of cytomegalovirus exposure and HLA in healthy donors. Background on the study: It was reported in a later analysis that the 90 to 150 validation repertoires used the same platform as the approximately 600 first-cohort repertoires.

V lost 3 bases, J lost 4 bases, and 7 bases stayed unmatched. This CDR3 contains 15 residues. Looked up from germline, CDR1 is SNHLY and CDR2 is FYNNEI. This table comes from immunoSEQ multiplex PCR, and its TCRdb copy is limited to in-frame clones, with some not included. Found here are roughly 300,000 clones, over 75% of them singletons; the top ten hold approximately 0.9%. The donors were in the roughly 130-subject validation cohort, distinct from the approximately 610-subject first cohort. Broader study findings: Among TCR beta chains, those listed as cytomegalovirus-associated numbered approximately 150.

With regard to this clone: The target antigen is unknown.

This TCR came from a woman aged 18-29 years in good health and CMV-seronegative. The source material was PBMCs. The V and J genes are TRBV2 and TRBJ2-3; 7 bases fit TRBD1. Here the CDR3 reads CASSDTGAGSDTQYF. The DNA for the CDR3 is TGTGCCAGCAGTGACACAGGGGCAGGGTCAGATACGCAGTATTTT. The full variable domain, completed using reference TRBV2 and TRBJ2-3, is EPEVTQTPSHQVTQMGQEVILRCVPISNHLYFYWYRQILGQKVEFLVSFYNNEISEKSEIFDDQFSVERPDGSNFTLKIRSTKLEDSAMYFCASSDTGAGSDTQYFGPGTRLTVL.